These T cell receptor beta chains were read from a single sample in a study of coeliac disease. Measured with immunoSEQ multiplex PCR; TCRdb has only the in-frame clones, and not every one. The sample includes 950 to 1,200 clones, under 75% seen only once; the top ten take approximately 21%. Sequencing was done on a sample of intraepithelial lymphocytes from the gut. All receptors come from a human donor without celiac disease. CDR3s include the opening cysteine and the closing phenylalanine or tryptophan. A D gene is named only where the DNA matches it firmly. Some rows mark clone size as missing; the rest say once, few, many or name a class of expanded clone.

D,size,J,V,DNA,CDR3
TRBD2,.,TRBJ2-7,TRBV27,TGTGCCACCCGAAGCGGGAGCTACGAGCAGTACTTC,CATRSGSYEQYF
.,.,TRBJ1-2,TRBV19,TGTGCCAGTAGTATCGGGGGGCGCAGCGCTAACTATGGCTACACCTTC,CASSIGGRSANYGYTF
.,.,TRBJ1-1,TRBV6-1,TGTGCCGAAGGACAACTCCTGAACACTGAAGCTTTCTTT,CAEGQLLNTEAFF
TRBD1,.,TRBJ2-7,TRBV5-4,TGTGCCAGCAGCTCACCTACAGGGGCGTACTACGAGCAGTACTTC,CASSSPTGAYYEQYF
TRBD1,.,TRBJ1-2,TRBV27,TGTGCCAGCAGTTCTACAGGGGGAGGGGGCTACACCTTC,CASSSTGGGGYTF
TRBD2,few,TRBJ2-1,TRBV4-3,TGCGCCAGCAGCCAATACTTTAGCGGGAGGGGGACGTATGAGCAGTTCTTC,CASSQYFSGRGTYEQFF
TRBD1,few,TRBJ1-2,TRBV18,TGTGCCAGCTCGCTTACTCAGGGACAGGGGAATGGCTACACCTTC,CASSLTQGQGNGYTF
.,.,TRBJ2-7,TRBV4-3,TGCGCCAGCAGCCAAGGCACCGGGACAAACTACGAGCAGTACTTC,CASSQGTGTNYEQYF
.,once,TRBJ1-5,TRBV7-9,TGTGCCAGCAGCTTAGGTCAGAGCAATCAGCCCCAGCATTTT,CASSLGQSNQPQHF
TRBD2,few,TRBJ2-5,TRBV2,TGTGCCAGCAGGGGAACCTGGAGCCTGGCGGGGGGGGTTGAGACCCAGTACTTC,CASRGTWSLAGGVETQYF
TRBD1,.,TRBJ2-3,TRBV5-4,TGTGCCAGCAGCTTGGCCCGGACAGGGGGGGATACGCAGTATTTT,CASSLARTGGDTQYF
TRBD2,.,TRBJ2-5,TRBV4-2,TGTGCCAGCAGCCAGTTCTTAGCGGGAGAGGCGCAAGAGACCCAGTACTTC,CASSQFLAGEAQETQYF
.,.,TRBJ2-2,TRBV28,TGTGCCAGCAGTACCCGGGTCGGGGAGCTGTTTTTT,CASSTRVGELFF
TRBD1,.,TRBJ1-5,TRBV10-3,TGTGCCATCAGTGACCGCGGACAGGGGAGCAATCAGCCCCAGCATTTT,CAISDRGQGSNQPQHF
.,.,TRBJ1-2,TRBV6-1,TGTGCCAGCAGTGAGACCGGAGACTATGGCTACACCTTC,CASSETGDYGYTF
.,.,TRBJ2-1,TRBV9,TGTGCCAGCAACCTACTACTTGGCCATGAGCAGTTCTTC,CASNLLLGHEQFF
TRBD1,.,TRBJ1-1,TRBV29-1,TGCAGCGTTGAGAAAGGGACAGGGGCTTTCTTT,CSVEKGTGAFF
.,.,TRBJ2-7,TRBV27,TGTGCCAGCAGTGCGGGACAGAACTACGAGCAGTACTTC,CASSAGQNYEQYF
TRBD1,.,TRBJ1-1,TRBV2,TGTGCCAGCAGCGGAACAGGGGTCGGCACTGAAGCTTTCTTT,CASSGTGVGTEAFF
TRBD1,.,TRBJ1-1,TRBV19,TGTGCCAGTACCCCGAAGGGCAGGGGGTTAAATGCTTTCTTT,CASTPKGRGLNAFF
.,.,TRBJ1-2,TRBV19,TGTGCCAGTAGTGTACCAGGGGCAAATCGAAAGACCTATGGCTACACCTTC,CASSVPGANRKTYGYTF
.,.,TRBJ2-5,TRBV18,TGTGCCAGCTCACCAGACGGCCAGGTGGCCCAGTACTTC,CASSPDGQVAQYF
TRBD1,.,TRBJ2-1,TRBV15,TGTGCCACCAGCTTAGAAGGGGGCGGCGAGCAGTTCTTC,CATSLEGGGEQFF
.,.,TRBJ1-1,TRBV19,TGTGCCAGTAGTACTCCCCCGGGACAAGGTACTGAAGCTTTCTTT,CASSTPPGQGTEAFF